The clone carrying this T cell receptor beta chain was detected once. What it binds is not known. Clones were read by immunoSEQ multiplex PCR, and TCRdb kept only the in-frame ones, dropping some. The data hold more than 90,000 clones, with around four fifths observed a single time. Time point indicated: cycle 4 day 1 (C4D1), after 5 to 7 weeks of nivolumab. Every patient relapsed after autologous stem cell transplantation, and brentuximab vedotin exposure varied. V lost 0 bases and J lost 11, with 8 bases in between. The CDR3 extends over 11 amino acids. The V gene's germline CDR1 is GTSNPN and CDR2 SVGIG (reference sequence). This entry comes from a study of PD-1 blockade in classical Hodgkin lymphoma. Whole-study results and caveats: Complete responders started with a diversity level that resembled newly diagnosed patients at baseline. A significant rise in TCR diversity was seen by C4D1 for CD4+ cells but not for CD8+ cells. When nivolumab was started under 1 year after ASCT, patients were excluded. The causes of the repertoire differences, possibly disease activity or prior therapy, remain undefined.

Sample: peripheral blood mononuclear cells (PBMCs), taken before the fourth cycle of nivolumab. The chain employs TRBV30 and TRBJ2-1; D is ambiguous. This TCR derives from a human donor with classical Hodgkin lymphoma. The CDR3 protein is CAWSVEFQQFF. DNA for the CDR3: TGTGCCTGGAGTGTCGAGTTTCAGCAGTTCTTC.